Below, 17 T cell receptor beta chains from the same sample are listed, as sequenced in a study of blood T cell repertoires in COVID-19. Measured with immunoSEQ multiplex PCR; TCRdb has only the in-frame clones, and not every one. This sample yields about 150,000 clones, of which around four fifths are seen a single time; approximately 11% belongs to the top ten. The sequencing input was peripheral blood. The receptors were gathered from a man in his fifties or sixties who had recovered from COVID-19.

This chain links TRBV3-1 (or the pseudogene TRBV3-2) with TRBJ2-7; 7 nucleotides align to TRBD1. V trimming: 3 bases; J trimming: 6 bases; junction bases outside the gene matches: 14. Germline V gene lookup returns CDR1 LGHDT and CDR2 YNNKEL (reference sequence). The CDR3 has 16 amino acids. The CDR3 reads CASSQTRGQGVGEQYF. The CDR3 DNA is TGTGCCAGCAGCCAGACAAGAGGGCAGGGGGTAGGCGAGCAGTACTTC.

This chain links TRBV5-1 with TRBJ1-1, with D hard to call. CDR3 size: 15 residues. Germline V gene sequence: CDR1 SGHRS, CDR2 YFSETQ. With 2 bases removed from V and 0 bases from J, the gap between germline ends came to 11 bases. DNA of the CDR3: TGCGCCAGCAGCTTAAGCGGGCAAGTGAACACTGAAGCTTTCTTT. Encoded protein: CASSLSGQVNTEAFF. Looking up the rest from reference TRBV5-1 and TRBJ1-1 gives the full variable domain: KAGVTQTPRYLIKTRGQQVTLSCSPISGHRSVSWYQQTPGQGLQFLFEYFSETQRNKGNFPGRFSGRQFSNSRSEMNVSTLELGDSALYLCASSLSGQVNTEAFFGQGTRLTVV.

The V call is TRBV7-2, the J call TRBJ1-2; D ambiguous. Germline CDR1 SGHTA, CDR2 FQGNSA. With 5 bases removed from V and 0 bases from J, the gap between germline ends came to 16 bases. This CDR3 has 16 amino acids. CDR3 DNA sequence: TGTGCCAGCAGCATCGGGTCCCCCGGGGCTAACTATGGCTACACCTTC. Translated: CASSIGSPGANYGYTF.

The genes are TRBV9 and TRBJ1-3; TRBD1 aligns across 7 bases. Germline V gene data show CDR1 as SGDLS and CDR2 as YYNGEE. V lost 3 bases to trimming and J lost 3 bases; unmatched junction nucleotides: 3. There are 14 residues in the CDR3. The CDR3 nucleotides are TGTGCCAGCAGCGGACAGGGAGTTGGAAACACCATATATTTT. Translated: CASSGQGVGNTIYF.

The chain combines TRBV18 with TRBJ1-1; 7 bases match TRBD1. The CDR3 extends over 14 amino acids. The V and J ends lost 5 bases and 7 bases, in that order; junction bases with no gene match: 10. Germline values: CDR1 KGHSH, CDR2 LQKENI. Written as DNA, the CDR3 is TGTGCCAGCTCATTCGCACAGGGGAGAGTTGAAGCTTTCTTT. Protein sequence: CASSFAQGRVEAFF.

In its sample, this clone was seen a few times. The CDR3 here is CASSPRQGAQNGEAFF. CDR3 coding DNA: TGTGCCAGCTCACCTCGACAGGGGGCGCAAAATGGTGAAGCTTTCTTT. V and J are TRBV18 and TRBJ1-1; the match to TRBD1 covers 10 bases. V lost 3 bases and J lost 7; bases outside the gene matches: 11. The CDR3 length is 16 residues. Germline V CDR1 and CDR2: KGHSH, LQKENI.

In this sample, this clone turned up a few times. The rearrangement joins TRBV5-6 to TRBJ2-1; 11 nucleotides align to TRBD1. This CDR3 contains 14 residues. CDR1 SGHDT and CDR2 YYEEEE come from the germline V gene. V lost 2 bases, J lost 9 bases, and 4 bases stayed unmatched. The CDR3 sequence is CASSLSGTGGEQFF. In nucleotides, the CDR3 is TGTGCCAGCAGCTTAAGCGGGACAGGGGGTGAGCAGTTCTTC. Full variable domain (missing parts from reference TRBV5-6 and TRBJ2-1): DAGVTQSPTHLIKTRGQQVTLRCSPKSGHDTVSWYQQALGQGPQFIFQYYEEEERQRGNFPDRFSGHQFPNYSSELNVNALLLGDSALYLCASSLSGTGGEQFFGPGTRLTVL.

CDR3 coding DNA: TGTGCCAGCAGCCCGGCGGGACGGGGGGGCACAGATACGCAGTATTTT. Protein product: CASSPAGRGGTDTQYF. The chain recombines TRBV3-1 (or the pseudogene TRBV3-2) with TRBJ2-3; 7 bases map to TRBD2. The CDR3 contains 16 residues. Germline CDR1 LGHDT, CDR2 YNNKEL (reference sequence). The junction had 8 bases not matched to a gene; V was cut back by 4 bases and J by 1 base.

This clone has just a few counts. The J gene is TRBJ2-5, the V gene TRBV7-5; TRBD1 reflects the table's D call only, with no check against the DNA. TRBV7-5 is a known pseudogene. The CDR3 sequence is 15 residues long. CDR3 amino acids: CARSSETGGLETQYF. CDR3 coding DNA: TGTGCCAGAAGCTCAGAAACAGGGGGCCTGGAGACCCAGTACTTC.

The chain is built from TRBV6-5 and TRBJ2-7; the D is unclear. Germline V gene sequence: CDR1 MNHEY, CDR2 SVGAGI. V was shortened by 5 bases and J by 6 bases, with 11 bases between the two germline ends. The CDR3 spans 12 residues. The CDR3 DNA reads TGTGCCAGCAGTCGTCGCCCCGGCGAGCAGTACTTC. Translating gives CASSRRPGEQYF.

This clone showed up just once. The CDR3 DNA sequence: TGTGCCAGCAGTGAAGCGCTGGGACAGGGTTACGGCTACACCTTC. This translates into CASSEALGQGYGYTF. The chain recombines TRBV2 with TRBJ1-2, with TRBD1 matching 9 bases. The CDR3 spans 15 residues. Trimming took 0 bases from V and 8 from J; bases not matched to a gene: 7. Looked up from germline, CDR1 is SNHLY and CDR2 is FYNNEI.

CDR3 nucleotides: TGCGCCAGCAGTCTCCGGACAGGGGGGAAGAACACTGAAGCTTTCTTT. Its translation is CASSLRTGGKNTEAFF. The chain recombines TRBV23-1 with TRBJ1-1; 10 bases align to TRBD1. TRBV23-1 is marked as an open reading frame, function uncertain. V was pared by 4 bases and J by 1 base, with 6 bases of the junction left unmatched. The length of the CDR3 is 16 residues.

The genes are TRBV4-2 and TRBJ1-5; D remains unclear. V was clipped by 4 bases and J by 4 bases, with 14 bases between them. Germline V gene sequence: CDR1 LGHNA, CDR2 YNFKEQ. The CDR3 covers 15 residues. CDR3 protein: CASSLQAFGNQPQHF. As DNA, the CDR3 is TGTGCCAGCAGCCTCCAGGCTTTCGGAAATCAGCCCCAGCATTTT.

J is TRBJ1-1 and V is TRBV11-2, with 9 bases fitting TRBD1. Trimming took 5 bases from V and 0 from J; bases not matched to a gene: 10. CDR3 length: 17 residues. Looked up from germline, CDR1 is SGHAT and CDR2 is FQNNGV. CDR3 nucleotide sequence: TGTGCCAGCAGCAGGGACAGGGCCCGGGAAATGAACACTGAAGCTTTCTTT. Translating it yields CASSRDRAREMNTEAFF.

The genes are TRBV6-6 and TRBJ2-5; 8 nucleotides match TRBD1. With 2 bases clipped from V and 4 bases from J, the junction kept 6 bases outside the gene matches. Looked up from germline, CDR1 is MNHNY and CDR2 is SVGAGI (reference sequence). This CDR3 spans 15 amino acids. Here the CDR3 DNA reads TGTGCCAGCAGTTACCCGGGACAGGCGGGAGAGACCCAGTACTTC. Its translation: CASSYPGQAGETQYF.

The sample holds a few counts of this clone. This chain uses TRBV12-3 or TRBV12-4 with TRBJ1-5; TRBD1 matches 7 bases. The CDR3 is made up of 12 amino acids. V lost 7 bases, J lost 7 bases, and 4 bases stayed unmatched. In DNA, the CDR3 is TGTGCCAGCACAGGGGGAGGCCAGCCCCAGCATTTT. Protein: CASTGGGQPQHF.

The V gene is TRBV5-1, the J gene TRBJ2-1, with 7 nucleotides matching TRBD1. CDR1 and CDR2 from the germline V gene are SGHRS and YFSETQ. This CDR3 is 18 amino acids long. Trimming at V came to 3 bases and at J to 5 bases, leaving 17 bases not matched to a gene. CDR3 region: CASSSPSAGQGVHNEQFF. DNA of the CDR3: TGCGCCAGCAGCTCTCCCTCAGCCGGGCAGGGGGTTCACAATGAGCAGTTCTTC.